The 2 T cell receptor beta chains below were found in one sample sequenced in a study of T cell changes during pregnancy in multiple sclerosis (dated by TCRdb to between 2017 and 2020). Library preparation employed the immunoSEQ multiplex PCR assay. The table comes from immuneACCESS by way of TCRdb, which keeps in-frame sequences with V and J called. Part of the clones is missing from these tables; in studies checked, under half for an unresolved V gene and the rest for unknown reasons. The sample profile shows about 66,000 clones; over 75% of them were found once. The ten largest make up 5.3% of the sample. The sequenced sample was CD8+ T cells from peripheral blood mononuclear cells, obtained before pregnancy. Receptor source: a female donor with multiple sclerosis, enrolled in a pregnancy study.

V usage is TRBV13 and J usage is TRBJ2-7; TRBD1 matches at 9 bases. CDR1 and CDR2 from the germline V gene are PRHDT and FYEKMQ (reference sequence). The CDR3 is 16 amino acids. V lost 6 bases to trimming and J lost 4 bases; unmatched junction nucleotides: 13. The CDR3 reads CASRSGTGTGMYEQYF. The CDR3 bases are TGTGCCAGCAGGTCAGGGACCGGGACAGGGATGTACGAGCAGTACTTC.

The rearrangement uses TRBV27 and TRBJ1-2; no reliable D call. With 3 bases removed from V and 7 bases from J, the gap between germline ends came to 18 bases. Germline CDR1 is MNHEY and CDR2 is SMNVEV (reference sequence). The CDR3 extends over 15 amino acids. As DNA, the CDR3 is TGTGCCAGCAGTTTGGGCAGGTCGGGAATACTTGGCTACACCTTC. Protein sequence: CASSLGRSGILGYTF.